These 16 T cell receptor beta chains were all obtained from the same sample, sequenced in a study of OX40 agonist ivuxolimab in advanced cancers. Data came from immunoSEQ multiplex PCR; TCRdb stores just in-frame clones and leaves some out. This repertoire shows some 57,000 clones, approximately 84% found once; its top ten account for around 1.3%. Sequenced here: CD4+ or CD8+ T cells sorted from blood, sampled in a trial of the OX40 agonist ivuxolimab. The receptors derive from an adult with an advanced solid tumor such as melanoma, head and neck, liver or kidney cancer.

The chain couples TRBV28 to TRBJ2-7; no clear D gene. Trimming stripped 2 bases from V and 9 bases from J, with 20 bases between. Germline V CDR1 and CDR2: MDHEN, SYDVKM. The CDR3 is 15 amino acids. CDR3 loop: CASSLTSDQSPRQYF. For the CDR3, the DNA is TGTGCCAGCAGTTTAACCTCCGACCAGAGCCCCCGGCAGTACTTC. The whole variable domain, remainder taken from reference TRBV28 and TRBJ2-7, is DVKVTQSSRYLVKRTGEKVFLECVQDMDHENMFWYRQDPGLGLRLIYFSYDVKMKEKGDIPEGYSVSREKKERFSLILESASTNQTSMYLCASSLTSDQSPRQYFGPGTRLTVT.

This clone was seen a handful of times. The rearrangement links TRBV6-5 to TRBJ2-5; 9 bases map to TRBD1. Germline V gene data show CDR1 as MNHEY and CDR2 as SVGAGI. V was pared by 2 bases and J by 4 bases, with 5 bases of the junction left unmatched. The CDR3 sequence is 15 residues long. CDR3 residues: CASSYLGTGRETQYF. DNA for the CDR3: TGTGCCAGCAGTTACCTCGGGACAGGGCGAGAGACCCAGTACTTC.

The chain is built from TRBV5-1 and TRBJ2-7, with 12 bases that match TRBD1. This CDR3 is 14 amino acids long. The V segment lost 4 bases and the J segment 5 bases; nucleotides outside the gene matches: 4. Per the germline V gene, CDR1 is SGHRS and CDR2 is YFSETQ. CDR3 DNA: TGCGCCAGCAGCGGGACAGGGGGCGAAGACGAGCAGTACTTC. It specifies CASSGTGGEDEQYF.

The CDR3 is CASSVDGDTGELFF. Written as DNA, the CDR3 is TGTGCCAGCAGCGTAGATGGGGACACCGGGGAGCTGTTTTTT. The chain carries TRBV9 and TRBJ2-2; unclear D gene. In germline, CDR1 is SGDLS, CDR2 YYNGEE. Deletions cut 0 bases from V and 3 bases from J, with 6 bases between. This CDR3 comprises 14 residues.

There are a few counts of this clone. J is TRBJ2-4 and V is TRBV28; tentatively, D is TRBD1 (8 bases). This CDR3 has 15 residues. Trimming pared 4 bases from V and 8 bases from J, leaving 18 bases between. Germline loops: CDR1 MDHEN, CDR2 SYDVKM. CDR3 loop: CASSYTRQGRDIQYF. In nucleotides, the CDR3 is TGTGCCAGCAGTTACACTCGACAGGGGAGGGACATTCAGTACTTC.

Notes on this clone: In the same sample, other DNA sequences code for this CDR3. The chain uses TRBV11-2 and TRBJ2-4, with a weak D call TRBD1 (5 bases). The CDR3 runs to 15 residues. CDR1 and CDR2 (germline): SGHAT, FQNNGV. V dropped 5 bases and J dropped 0 bases, with 11 bases sitting between them. CDR3 sequence (DNA): TGTGCCAGCAGCGAGCAGGGTCTAGCCAAAAACATTCAGTACTTC. It encodes CASSEQGLAKNIQYF.

The chain is built from TRBV6-5 and TRBJ2-5; no definite D call. With 6 bases removed from V and 5 bases from J, the gap between germline ends came to 19 bases. The CDR3 extends over 15 amino acids. Per the germline V gene, CDR1 is MNHEY and CDR2 is SVGAGI. As DNA, the CDR3 is TGTGCCAGCAGCCCCACCCCATCAGGCGAGGAGACCCAGTACTTC. Protein: CASSPTPSGEETQYF.

V and J are TRBV4-3 and TRBJ2-5; tentative D call: TRBD1 (6 bases). The better agreement between TRBJ2-7 and the DNA end casts doubt on the J call. The CDR3 is 18 residues long. CDR1 is LGHNA and CDR2 is YSLEER in the germline V gene. In DNA form, the CDR3 reads TGCGCCAGCAGCCCCCAAATAGGAGGTCAGGGGAGCTCCTACGAGCAGTACTTC. Encoded protein: CASSPQIGGQGSSYEQYF.

This clone has a single count. The V gene is TRBV6-1, the J gene TRBJ1-5; D is ambiguous. This CDR3 contains 14 residues. V was cut by 2 bases and J by 3 bases, with 8 bases left in between. CDR1 and CDR2 from the germline V gene are MNHNS and SASEGT. This CDR3 reads CASSEIVTNQPQHF. CDR3 in DNA: TGTGCCAGCAGTGAAATCGTAACCAATCAGCCCCAGCATTTT.

The rearrangement uses TRBV11-2 and TRBJ2-1; 8 nucleotides line up with TRBD2. From germline, CDR1 is SGHAT and CDR2 FQNNGV. The CDR3 loop spans 16 amino acids. The J segment lost 0 bases and the V segment lost 3 bases, leaving 4 bases of the junction unmatched. CDR3 bases: TGTGCCAGCAGCTTGAAAAGCGGGAGCTCCTACAATGAGCAGTTCTTC. It is translated as CASSLKSGSSYNEQFF.

This clone showed up just a few times. The chain carries TRBV5-4 and TRBJ2-4; TRBD1 matches 8 bases. This CDR3 region has 14 residues. CDR1 SGHNT and CDR2 YYREEE come from the germline V gene (reference sequence). Trimming at V came to 4 bases and at J to 6 bases, leaving 6 bases not matched to a gene. The CDR3 here is CASSLPGQGNIQYF. The CDR3 bases are TGTGCCAGCAGCCTACCCGGACAGGGAAACATTCAGTACTTC.

This clone was detected only a few times. The genes are TRBV5-4 and TRBJ2-1; 9 nucleotides align to TRBD2. This CDR3 region has 17 residues. Trimming at V came to 0 bases and at J to 2 bases, leaving 6 bases not matched to a gene. Germline CDR1 and CDR2: SGHNT and YYREEE (reference sequence). The CDR3 sequence is CASSLAPSGITYNEQFF. The CDR3 DNA is TGTGCCAGCAGCTTGGCCCCTAGCGGGATAACCTACAATGAGCAGTTCTTC.

The chain combines TRBV4-3 with TRBJ2-1, with TRBD2 identical over 7 bases. The V and J ends lost 2 bases and 4 bases, in that order; junction bases with no gene match: 2. CDR3 length: 14 residues. Germline values: CDR1 LGHNA, CDR2 YSLEER. The CDR3 region is CASSQSSGYNEQFF. CDR3 coding DNA: TGCGCCAGCAGCCAATCTAGCGGTTACAATGAGCAGTTCTTC.

This chain connects TRBV27 to TRBJ2-3; D may match TRBD1 or TRBD2 (5 bases each). In germline, CDR1 is MNHEY, CDR2 SMNVEV (reference sequence). CDR3 length: 17 residues. V was pared by 5 bases and J by 0 bases, with 18 bases between. The DNA of the CDR3 is TGTGCCAGCAGTGCCTGGGACCCTGTGATTAGCACAGATACGCAGTATTTT. Translated, it gives CASSAWDPVISTDTQYF.

This chain joins TRBV6-1 and TRBJ1-2; D is unclear. Deletions cut 2 bases from V and 3 bases from J, with 7 bases between. Per germline, CDR1 MNHNS and CDR2 SASEGT. The length of the CDR3 is 13 residues. CDR3 DNA sequence: TGTGCCAGCAGTGAAACTCCTGACTATGGCTACACCTTC. Its translation: CASSETPDYGYTF.

The chain links TRBV30 to TRBJ2-7, with 12 bases lining up with TRBD2. The germline V gene has CDR1 GTSNPN and CDR2 SVGIG (reference sequence). The CDR3 length is 16 residues. Losses at the gene ends were 0 bases for V and 6 bases for J; bases not matched to a gene: 9. CDR3 nucleotide sequence: TGTGCCTGGAGTGTAAGCGCTAGCGGGAGGGTCACCGAGCAGTACTTC. This sequence encodes CAWSVSASGRVTEQYF.